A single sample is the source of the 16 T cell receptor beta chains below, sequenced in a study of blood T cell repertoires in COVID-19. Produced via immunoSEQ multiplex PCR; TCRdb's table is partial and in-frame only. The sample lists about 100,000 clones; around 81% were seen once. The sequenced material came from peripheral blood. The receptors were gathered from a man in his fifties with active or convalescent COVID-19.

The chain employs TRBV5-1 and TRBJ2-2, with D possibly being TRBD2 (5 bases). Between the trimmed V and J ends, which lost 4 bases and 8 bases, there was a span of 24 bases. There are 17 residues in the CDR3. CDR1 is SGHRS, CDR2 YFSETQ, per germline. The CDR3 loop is CASSISSHPRDGGELFF. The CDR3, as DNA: TGCGCCAGCAGCATATCATCTCACCCTCGGGATGGTGGGGAGCTGTTTTTT.

CDR3 DNA sequence: TGTGCCAGCAGCTTATTCGTCCTCTATGGCTACACCTTC. Protein product: CASSLFVLYGYTF. The chain is built from TRBV7-8 and TRBJ1-2; D is undetermined. Looked up from germline, CDR1 is SGHVS and CDR2 is FQNEAQ. Trimming left V 2 bases short and J 4 bases short, with 8 bases between. The CDR3 extends over 13 amino acids.

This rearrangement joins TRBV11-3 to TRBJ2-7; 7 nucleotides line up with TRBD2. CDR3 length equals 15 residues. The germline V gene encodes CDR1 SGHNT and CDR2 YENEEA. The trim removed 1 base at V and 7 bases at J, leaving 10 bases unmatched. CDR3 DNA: TGTGCCAGCAGCTTAGCCGGGACTATCCTCGGGGAGCAGTACTTC. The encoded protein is CASSLAGTILGEQYF.

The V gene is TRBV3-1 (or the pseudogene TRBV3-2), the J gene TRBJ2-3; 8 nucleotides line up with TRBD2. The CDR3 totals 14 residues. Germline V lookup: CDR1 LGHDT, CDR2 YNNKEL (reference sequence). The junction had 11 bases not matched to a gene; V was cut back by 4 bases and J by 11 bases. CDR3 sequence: CASSPGTRAIEQYF. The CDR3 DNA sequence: TGTGCCAGCAGCCCTGGGACTAGGGCTATAGAGCAGTATTTT.

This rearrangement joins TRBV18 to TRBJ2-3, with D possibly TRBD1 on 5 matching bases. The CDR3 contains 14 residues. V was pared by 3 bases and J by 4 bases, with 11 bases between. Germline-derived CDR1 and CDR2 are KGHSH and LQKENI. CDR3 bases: TGTGCCAGCTCACCCGCCAGGGCCCCAGATACGCAGTATTTT. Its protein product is CASSPARAPDTQYF.

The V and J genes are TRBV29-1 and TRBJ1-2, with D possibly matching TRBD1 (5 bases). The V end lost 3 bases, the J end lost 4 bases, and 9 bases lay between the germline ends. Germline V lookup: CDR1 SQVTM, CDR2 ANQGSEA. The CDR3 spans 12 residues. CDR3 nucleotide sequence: TGCAGCGTTGAGACGGGGGGCTATGGCTACACCTTC. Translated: CSVETGGYGYTF.

In DNA, the CDR3 is TGTGCCAGCAGCTTACTTCCCAGGGGGAGAGCTTTCTTT. Its translation is CASSLLPRGRAFF. The chain recombines TRBV7-9 with TRBJ1-1; TRBD1 matches at 7 bases. V trimming: 2 bases; J trimming: 10 bases; junction bases outside the gene matches: 7. From germline, CDR1 is SEHNR and CDR2 FQNEAQ (reference sequence). The CDR3 runs to 13 residues.

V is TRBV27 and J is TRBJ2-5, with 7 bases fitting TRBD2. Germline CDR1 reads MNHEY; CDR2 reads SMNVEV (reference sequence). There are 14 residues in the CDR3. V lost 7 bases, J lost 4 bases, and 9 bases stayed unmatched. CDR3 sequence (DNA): TGTGCCAGCAAACTTGTGCCTAGCGGAGAGACCCAGTACTTC. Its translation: CASKLVPSGETQYF.

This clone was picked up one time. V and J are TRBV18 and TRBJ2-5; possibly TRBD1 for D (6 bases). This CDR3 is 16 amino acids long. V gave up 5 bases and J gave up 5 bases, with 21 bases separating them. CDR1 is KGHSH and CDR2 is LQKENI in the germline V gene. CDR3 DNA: TGTGCCAGCTCATCACTCTCACAGGGTCGAAGGGAGACCCAGTACTTC. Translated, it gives CASSSLSQGRRETQYF.

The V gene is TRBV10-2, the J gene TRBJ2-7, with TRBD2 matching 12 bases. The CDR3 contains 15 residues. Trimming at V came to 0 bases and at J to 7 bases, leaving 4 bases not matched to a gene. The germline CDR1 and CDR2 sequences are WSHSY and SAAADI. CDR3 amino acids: CASSESTSGRFEQYF. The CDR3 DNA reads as TGCGCCAGCAGTGAGTCGACTAGCGGGAGATTTGAGCAGTACTTC.

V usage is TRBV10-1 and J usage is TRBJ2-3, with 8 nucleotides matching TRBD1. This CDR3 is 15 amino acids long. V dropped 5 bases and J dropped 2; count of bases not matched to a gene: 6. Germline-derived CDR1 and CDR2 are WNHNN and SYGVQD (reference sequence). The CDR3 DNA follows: TGCGCCAGCAGTCAAAGACAGGGGCACACAGATACGCAGTATTTT. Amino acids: CASSQRQGHTDTQYF.

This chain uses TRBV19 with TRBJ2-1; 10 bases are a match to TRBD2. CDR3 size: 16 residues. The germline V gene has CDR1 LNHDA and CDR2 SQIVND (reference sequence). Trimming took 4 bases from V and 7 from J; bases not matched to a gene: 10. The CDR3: CASSNPSGSMGNEQFF. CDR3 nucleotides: TGTGCCAGTAGTAACCCTAGCGGGAGTATGGGGAATGAGCAGTTCTTC.

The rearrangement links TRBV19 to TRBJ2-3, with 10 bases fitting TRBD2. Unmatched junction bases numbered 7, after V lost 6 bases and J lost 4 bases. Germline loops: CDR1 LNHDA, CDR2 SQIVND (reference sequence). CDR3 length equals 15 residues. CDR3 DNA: TGTGCCAGTAGCAAGCGGGAGGGCCGTGCAGATACGCAGTATTTT. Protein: CASSKREGRADTQYF.

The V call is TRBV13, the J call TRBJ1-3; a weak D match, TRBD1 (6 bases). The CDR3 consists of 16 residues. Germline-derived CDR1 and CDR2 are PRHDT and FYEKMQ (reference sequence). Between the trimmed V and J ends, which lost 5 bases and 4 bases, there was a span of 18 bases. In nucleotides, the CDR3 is TGTGCCAGCAGCCCCCGTCAGGGGTTGGTAGGAAACACCATATATTTT. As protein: CASSPRQGLVGNTIYF.

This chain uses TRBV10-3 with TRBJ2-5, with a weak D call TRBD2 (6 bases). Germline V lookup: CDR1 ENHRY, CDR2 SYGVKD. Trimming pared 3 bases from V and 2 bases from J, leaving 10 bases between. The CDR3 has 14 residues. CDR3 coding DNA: TGTGCCATCAGTGACGCGCGGGGTCAAGAGACCCAGTACTTC. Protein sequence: CAISDARGQETQYF.

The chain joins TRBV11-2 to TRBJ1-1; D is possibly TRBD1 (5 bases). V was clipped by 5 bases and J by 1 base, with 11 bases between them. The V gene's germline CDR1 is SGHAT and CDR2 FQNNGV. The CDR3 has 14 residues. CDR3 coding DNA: TGTGCCAGCAGCATCCGACAGAGGAACACTGAAGCTTTCTTT. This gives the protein CASSIRQRNTEAFF.